Detailed here is one T cell receptor beta chain. The antigen remains unidentified. Trimming pared 4 bases from V and 5 bases from J, leaving 13 bases between. CDR1 SGDLS and CDR2 YYNGEE come from the germline V gene. This CDR3 comprises 13 residues. Generated by immunoSEQ multiplex PCR, the TCRdb table keeps only in-frame clones and is missing some. Here the sample spans more than 900,000 clones, about four fifths being singletons. This specimen comes from a study of shared clonotypes between healthy human individuals. The wider study: Sampling drew on donors who were a couple of women and a few men aged 18 to 49. Plates per donor: three CD4 naive, three CD4 memory, two CD8 naive, one CD8 memory. Findings of the study overall: Generation probabilities of non-shared clonotypes were lower (relative to those shared by all four donors).

The study drew its donors from healthy HIV-negative adults without recent acute infections or vaccinations. The specimen was memory CD4+ T cells from PBMCs. Subset here: CD45RA-negative fraction. The gene calls are TRBV9 and TRBJ2-7; D remains unclear. This sequence originates from a man younger than 35 in good health. Some clones in this sample may be carry-over from other donors' samples. The CDR3 DNA reads TGTGCCAGCAGCCCTCGAACGAACAACGAGCAGTACTTC. Protein sequence: CASSPRTNNEQYF.